This T cell receptor (beta chain) was observed in a study of Ad26.COV2.S vaccination and SARS-CoV-2 variants. Whole-study context: Recipients of Ad26.COV2.S got it intramuscularly, once or twice 56 days apart.

CDR1 is GTSNPN, CDR2 SVGIG, per germline (reference sequence). This CDR3 has 14 amino acids. Trimming left V 5 bases short and J 4 bases short, with 15 bases between. Some clones are missing from TCRdb's copy, which holds only in-frame ones; the method was immunoSEQ multiplex PCR. The sample yields some 390,000 clones, approximately 90% seen once. Sample treatment: around 19 received Ad26.COV2.S at low or high dose, single or two shots; roughly 5 received placebo; per-sample allocation not given. Samples were taken on day 63 after the first vaccine or placebo injection. J is TRBJ1-5 and V is TRBV30; no clear D gene. The sequence derives from a person between 18 and 65 years old who received the Ad26.COV2.S COVID-19 vaccine or a placebo. Sequencing was performed on peripheral blood, taken in a trial of Ad26.COV2.S vaccine versus placebo. CDR3 residues: CAWGGRQWNQPQHF. CDR3 in DNA: TGTGCCTGGGGTGGGAGGCAATGGAATCAGCCCCAGCATTTT.